The 27 T cell receptor beta chains reported below all come from one sample, sequenced in a study of blood T cell repertoires in COVID-19 (dated by TCRdb to 2019 to 2021). Receptors were amplified or captured by the immunoSEQ multiplex PCR assay. As stored in TCRdb, this immuneACCESS dataset retains in-frame rearrangements with V and J assigned. A fraction of the clones does not appear; measured against another copy, unresolved V genes explain less than half of the discrepancy, and the remainder lacks a known reason. In all, the sample holds roughly 150,000 clones, and over 70% of those were seen once. Around 3.9% of the sample lies in the top ten. The sequenced sample was PBMCs or T cells enriched from blood (not recorded which). The receptors derive from a man in his fifties in a cohort exposed to, infected with or recovered from COVID-19 (not recorded which).

This chain links TRBV6-5 with TRBJ2-1; tentative D call: TRBD1 (6 bases). CDR3 size: 14 residues. Germline loops: CDR1 MNHEY, CDR2 SVGAGI. V was clipped by 4 bases and J by 0 bases, with 7 bases between them. The CDR3 sequence is CASSWTASYNEQFF. CDR3 nucleotides: TGTGCCAGCAGTTGGACAGCCTCCTACAATGAGCAGTTCTTC.

This sequence joins TRBV5-1 and TRBJ2-7; TRBD1 is a possible D gene (7 bases). V lost 2 bases and J 2 bases, leaving 11 bases between the germline ends. This CDR3 contains 14 residues. Germline V gene lookup returns CDR1 SGHRS and CDR2 YFSETQ. As DNA, the CDR3 is TGCGCCAGCAGCTTCAGGGGGGAAACCTACGAGCAGTACTTC. It is translated as CASSFRGETYEQYF.

The chain employs TRBV19 and TRBJ1-2, with 8 bases matching TRBD1. Germline values: CDR1 LNHDA, CDR2 SQIVND (reference sequence). The CDR3 consists of 15 residues. V dropped 5 bases and J dropped 8; count of bases not matched to a gene: 13. The CDR3 DNA reads TGTGCCAGTAGTTCTCGATCTCAGGGGGCGCGGGGCTACACCTTC. It is translated as CASSSRSQGARGYTF. Full variable domain (outside the CDR3, taken from reference TRBV19 and TRBJ1-2): DGGITQSPKYLFRKEGQNVTLSCEQNLNHDAMYWYRQDPGQGLRLIYYSQIVNDFQKGDIAEGYSVSREKKESFPLTVTSAQKNPTAFYLCASSSRSQGARGYTFGSGTRLTVV.

The chain joins TRBV18 to TRBJ1-5; D is ambiguous. V gave up 2 bases and J gave up 0 bases, with 8 bases separating them. The length of the CDR3 is 15 residues. Looked up from germline, CDR1 is KGHSH and CDR2 is LQKENI. CDR3 sequence reads: CASSPTRNSNQPQHF. The CDR3 DNA sequence: TGTGCCAGCTCACCAACCAGGAATAGCAATCAGCCCCAGCATTTT. The full variable domain, with the rest looked up from reference TRBV18 and TRBJ1-5, is NAGVMQNPRHLVRRRGQEARLRCSPMKGHSHVYWYRQLPEEGLKFMVYLQKENIIDESGMPKERFSAEFPKEGPSILRIQQVVRGDSAAYFCASSPTRNSNQPQHFGDGTRLSIL.

The chain employs TRBV5-1 and TRBJ1-2, with D possibly TRBD1 on 5 matching bases. Trimming took off 4 bases at V and 4 bases at J, with 8 bases between the two ends. The CDR3 totals 12 residues. In germline, CDR1 is SGHRS, CDR2 YFSETQ. The CDR3: CASSSDSYGYTF. Here the CDR3 DNA reads TGCGCCAGCAGCAGCGACAGCTATGGCTACACCTTC. The variable domain in full, completed from reference TRBV5-1 and TRBJ1-2, reads KAGVTQTPRYLIKTRGQQVTLSCSPISGHRSVSWYQQTPGQGLQFLFEYFSETQRNKGNFPGRFSGRQFSNSRSEMNVSTLELGDSALYLCASSSDSYGYTFGSGTRLTVV.

The rearrangement joins TRBV2 to TRBJ2-7, with a tentative D call TRBD1 (5 bases). Trimming shortened V by 7 bases and J by 2 bases, and 15 bases separated the two germline ends. This CDR3 spans 14 amino acids. Per germline, CDR1 SNHLY and CDR2 FYNNEI. Here the CDR3 reads CASKTLTAAYEQYF. CDR3 nucleotide sequence: TGTGCCAGCAAAACCTTGACAGCCGCCTACGAGCAGTACTTC.

The V call is TRBV4-1, the J call TRBJ2-7; TRBD2 matches 13 bases. The CDR3 length is 17 residues. Germline V gene sequence: CDR1 MGHRA, CDR2 YSYEKL. The V gene end was trimmed by 3 bases and the J gene end by 7 bases; junction bases not matched to a gene: 12. As DNA, the CDR3 is TGCGCCAGCAGCCACGAGACCGGGACTAGCGGGATTGGAGAGCAGTACTTC. It translates to CASSHETGTSGIGEQYF.

This clone has a handful of counts. The chain is built from TRBV18 and TRBJ2-7, with 12 nucleotides matching TRBD2. Germline lookup yields CDR1 KGHSH and CDR2 LQKENI. CDR3 size: 15 residues. With 6 bases clipped from V and 3 bases from J, the junction kept 6 bases outside the gene matches. The DNA of the CDR3 is TGTGCCAGCTCTCCCGGGACTAGCGGGCACTACGAGCAGTACTTC. The encoded protein is CASSPGTSGHYEQYF.

The chain employs TRBV9 and TRBJ1-6; the match to TRBD1 covers 10 bases. With 3 bases clipped from V and 8 bases from J, the junction kept 2 bases outside the gene matches. Germline assignment: CDR1 SGDLS and CDR2 YYNGEE. The CDR3 spans 14 residues. CDR3 amino acids: CASSAGTGDSPLHF. The CDR3 DNA follows: TGTGCCAGCAGCGCCGGGACAGGGGATTCACCCCTCCACTTT.

The rearrangement links TRBV6-2 or TRBV6-3 to TRBJ1-4, with D unclear. This CDR3 has 12 amino acids. Trimming removed 5 bases from V and 12 bases from J, with 13 bases in between. Germline lookup yields CDR1 MNHEY and CDR2 SVGEGT. This CDR3 reads CASSVNFMELFF. The CDR3 DNA reads TGTGCCAGCAGTGTCAACTTTATGGAACTGTTTTTT.

The rearrangement uses TRBV18 and TRBJ1-1; maybe TRBD1 (6 bases). In germline, CDR1 is KGHSH, CDR2 LQKENI. The CDR3 is made up of 14 amino acids. The V end was cut by 3 bases, the J end by 7 bases, with 15 bases between. The CDR3 spells CASSPLRGGGEAFF. For the CDR3, the DNA is TGTGCCAGCTCACCCCTCAGGGGAGGGGGTGAAGCTTTCTTT.

This clone appeared a few times. The rearrangement links TRBV6-5 to TRBJ2-5; possibly TRBD2 for D (6 bases). The CDR3 length is 15 residues. Germline CDR1 is MNHEY and CDR2 is SVGAGI. Trimming stripped 8 bases from V and 5 bases from J, with 21 bases between. CDR3 sequence (DNA): TGTGCCAGCCAGGCGGGGACCTCAGGGTACGAGACCCAGTACTTC. Its protein is CASQAGTSGYETQYF.

This clone was seen a single time. This chain joins TRBV2 and TRBJ1-4, with a tentative D call TRBD1 (6 bases). CDR1 SNHLY and CDR2 FYNNEI come from the germline V gene. The V end was cut by 6 bases, the J end by 6 bases, with 17 bases between. The CDR3 runs 15 residues. The CDR3 sequence is CASRTGGSLYEKLFF. The CDR3 region has the DNA TGTGCCAGCAGGACAGGTGGATCACTCTATGAAAAACTGTTTTTT.

The chain employs TRBV29-1 and TRBJ2-3, with TRBD2 matching over 10 bases. Germline V gene sequence: CDR1 SQVTM, CDR2 ANQGSEA. The CDR3 loop spans 16 amino acids. Losses at the gene ends were 0 bases for V and 2 bases for J; bases not matched to a gene: 5. The CDR3 DNA reads TGCAGCGTTGAAGAAGGGCTAGCGGGGGCCACAGATACGCAGTATTTT. Translating it yields CSVEEGLAGATDTQYF.

This chain connects TRBV4-3 to TRBJ2-2; a possible D gene is TRBD2 (6 bases). The CDR3 spans 14 residues. Germline V gene data show CDR1 as LGHNA and CDR2 as YSLEER. Deletions cut 5 bases from V and 1 base from J, with 8 bases between. The CDR3 bases are TGCGCCAGCAGCGCGGGGAGGAACACCGGGGAGCTGTTTTTT. Translating it yields CASSAGRNTGELFF.

CDR3 coding DNA: TGTGCCAGCCTCGCAGGGGGCGTGGGTCAGCCCCAGCATTTT. This codes for CASLAGGVGQPQHF. This rearrangement joins TRBV5-6 to TRBJ1-5; 8 bases fit TRBD1. J gave up 6 bases and V 7 bases, and 9 bases lay outside the gene matches. The CDR3 is made up of 14 amino acids. CDR1 is SGHDT and CDR2 is YYEEEE in the germline V gene.

This clone was observed once. CDR3 in amino acids: CASSSPETEAFF. The DNA of the CDR3 is TGTGCCAGCAGCTCCCCGGAGACTGAAGCTTTCTTT. This chain uses TRBV6-5 with TRBJ1-1; the D is unclear. In germline, CDR1 is MNHEY, CDR2 SVGAGI. This CDR3 comprises 12 residues. The germline V and J ends were trimmed by 6 bases and 5 bases, with 10 bases remaining between them.

The rearrangement links TRBV7-9 to TRBJ2-2, with unresolved D. Trimming cost V 3 bases and J 6 bases, with 5 bases left between them. CDR3 length: 12 residues. CDR1 SEHNR and CDR2 FQNEAQ come from the germline V gene (reference sequence). The CDR3 sequence is CASSFAAGELFF. CDR3 sequence (DNA): TGTGCCAGCAGCTTTGCGGCCGGGGAGCTGTTTTTT.

In this sample, this clone turned up a few times. For the CDR3, the DNA is TGTGCCAGCAGTCGACTAGCGGGAAACTCTGGGGCCAACGTCCTGACTTTC. Translation: CASSRLAGNSGANVLTF. The genes are TRBV6-6 and TRBJ2-6; TRBD2 agrees at 11 bases. Germline V gene data show CDR1 as MNHNY and CDR2 as SVGAGI (reference sequence). The V segment lost 5 bases and the J segment 0 bases; nucleotides outside the gene matches: 3. CDR3 length equals 17 residues.

The J gene is TRBJ1-5, the V gene TRBV19; TRBD1 aligns across 10 bases. Trimming took 5 bases from V and 3 from J; bases not matched to a gene: 7. This CDR3 has 16 amino acids. Germline V gene sequence: CDR1 LNHDA, CDR2 SQIVND (reference sequence). The CDR3 spells CASSARDRGFNQPQHF. The CDR3 DNA is TGTGCCAGTAGTGCCCGGGACAGGGGCTTCAATCAGCCCCAGCATTTT.

The J gene is TRBJ1-6, the V gene TRBV5-5; D uncertain. This CDR3 has 14 amino acids. Germline CDR1 SGHKS, CDR2 YYEKEE (reference sequence). The ends were cut back, 7 bases at V and 10 bases at J, with 18 bases in the middle. The CDR3 DNA is TGTGCCAGCGCCCCCCCGGGTCTCGCCTCACCCCTCCACTTT. This encodes CASAPPGLASPLHF. Combining the CDR3 with reference TRBV5-5 and TRBJ1-6 gives the whole variable domain DAGVTQSPTHLIKTRGQQVTLRCSPISGHKSVSWYQQVLGQGPQFIFQYYEKEERGRGNFPDRFSARQFPNYSSELNVNALLLGDSALYLCASAPPGLASPLHFGNGTRLTVT.

Only one count was recorded for this clone. The V and J genes are TRBV6-5 and TRBJ2-7, with 9 bases aligning to TRBD2. The length of the CDR3 is 15 residues. V lost 6 bases and J lost 2; bases outside the gene matches: 8. Germline V gene sequence: CDR1 MNHEY, CDR2 SVGAGI. The CDR3 region is CASSLRASGTYEQYF. The CDR3 region has the DNA TGTGCCAGCAGCCTTAGGGCTAGCGGGACCTACGAGCAGTACTTC.

This chain connects TRBV10-3 to TRBJ1-2; D gene unclear. V was trimmed by 10 bases and J by 1 base, leaving 13 bases between them. Germline V gives CDR1 ENHRY, CDR2 SYGVKD. The CDR3 contains 13 residues. The CDR3 DNA is TGTGCCACCCGGGAGGGAGGTAACTATGGCTACACCTTC. Translating gives CATREGGNYGYTF.

This clone was found a few times. The chain has TRBV29-1 and TRBJ2-3; D is possibly TRBD1 (6 bases). The CDR3 totals 12 residues. Germline loops: CDR1 SQVTM, CDR2 ANQGSEA. The DNA of the CDR3 is TGCACCTTGGGGGCTCGCGCAGATACGCAGTATTTT. It translates to CTLGARADTQYF.

This clone was picked up a small number of times. This rearrangement joins TRBV5-5 to TRBJ2-5; the D gene is possibly TRBD1 (5 bases). V was cut by 4 bases and J by 2 bases, with 12 bases left in between. This CDR3 has 14 residues. Looked up from germline, CDR1 is SGHKS and CDR2 is YYEKEE (reference sequence). CDR3: CASSLRTRQETQYF. CDR3 sequence (DNA): TGTGCCAGCAGCCTAAGGACAAGACAAGAGACCCAGTACTTC.

In its sample, this clone was seen once. This chain links TRBV5-1 with TRBJ2-7; D perhaps matches TRBD1 (7 bases). Per the germline V gene, CDR1 is SGHRS and CDR2 is YFSETQ. This CDR3 spans 16 amino acids. With 1 base removed from V and 2 bases from J, the gap between germline ends came to 16 bases. CDR3 DNA: TGCGCCAGCAGCTTGTTTGGGGGCGGGACAGCCTACGAGCAGTACTTC. Translation gives CASSLFGGGTAYEQYF.

The J gene is TRBJ2-2, the V gene TRBV29-1; tentatively, D is TRBD2 (6 bases). The germline V gene encodes CDR1 SQVTM and CDR2 ANQGSEA. CDR3 length: 14 amino acids. V was pared by 7 bases and J by 0 bases, with 12 bases between. As DNA, the CDR3 is TGCAGCGCGTCAGGCGGGGCGAACACCGGGGAGCTGTTTTTT. Translation gives CSASGGANTGELFF.